These 18 T cell receptor beta chains originate from one sample sequenced in a study of cytomegalovirus exposure and HLA in healthy donors. In the PCR, 60 Vbeta and 13 Jbeta primers were used. Repertoires were generated with immunoSEQ multiplex PCR, while TCRdb's copy carries only in-frame clones and drops some. The table includes around 150,000 clones, roughly 80% detected once. Material for sequencing was PBMCs. These receptors were taken from a man aged 35 to 55 in good health and CMV-seropositive.

The V and J genes are TRBV18 and TRBJ2-5; D unclear. V was shortened by 2 bases and J by 4 bases, with 14 bases between the two germline ends. The CDR3 has 15 amino acids. Germline V gene sequence: CDR1 KGHSH, CDR2 LQKENI. DNA of the CDR3: TGTGCCAGCTCACCAGTAACCACCACTGCAGAGACCCAGTACTTC. Protein product: CASSPVTTTAETQYF. Full variable domain (outside the CDR3, taken from reference TRBV18 and TRBJ2-5): NAGVMQNPRHLVRRRGQEARLRCSPMKGHSHVYWYRQLPEEGLKFMVYLQKENIIDESGMPKERFSAEFPKEGPSILRIQQVVRGDSAAYFCASSPVTTTAETQYFGPGTRLLVL.

This sequence joins TRBV15 and TRBJ2-7, with D possibly matching TRBD1 (5 bases). There are 12 residues in the CDR3. Deletions cut 4 bases from V and 2 bases from J, with 6 bases between. The germline gives CDR1 LNHNV, CDR2 YYDKDF (reference sequence). DNA for the CDR3: TGTGCCACCAGCATGGACACCTACGAGCAGTACTTC. This gives the protein CATSMDTYEQYF.

Only one count was recorded for this clone. This chain connects TRBV27 to TRBJ2-1; TRBD1 might be the D (6 bases). V was clipped by 0 bases and J by 5 bases, with 14 bases between them. The CDR3 spans 16 residues. The germline CDR1 and CDR2 sequences are MNHEY and SMNVEV (reference sequence). CDR3 in amino acids: CASSLSGRGYNNEQFF. The CDR3 DNA follows: TGTGCCAGCAGTTTATCGGGCAGGGGCTATAACAATGAGCAGTTCTTC.

The chain links TRBV5-6 to TRBJ2-1; TRBD2 agrees at 9 bases. Germline V gene data show CDR1 as SGHDT and CDR2 as YYEEEE. The CDR3 is 16 residues long. V lost 1 base to trimming and J lost 7 bases; unmatched junction nucleotides: 9. The CDR3 DNA sequence: TGTGCCAGCAGCTTGATGGGCGGGGGGGCGGTGAATGAGCAGTTCTTC. Protein sequence: CASSLMGGGAVNEQFF.

The chain links TRBV19 to TRBJ2-2; tentatively, D is TRBD1 (6 bases). Germline V gene data show CDR1 as LNHDA and CDR2 as SQIVND (reference sequence). This CDR3 spans 14 amino acids. CDR3 sequence (DNA): TGTGCATCCAAGGGGGTACCGAACACCGGGGAGCTGTTTTTT. Amino acid sequence: CASKGVPNTGELFF. The variable domain in full, completed from reference TRBV19 and TRBJ2-2, reads DGGITQSPKYLFRKEGQNVTLSCEQNLNHDAMYWYRQDPGQGLRLIYYSQIVNDFQKGDIAEGYSVSREKKESFPLTVTSAQKNPTAFYLCASKGVPNTGELFFGEGSRLTVL.

CDR3 loop: CASSIWAVSNQPQHF. CDR3 DNA sequence: TGTGCCAGTAGTATTTGGGCAGTTAGCAATCAGCCCCAGCATTTT. V and J are TRBV19 and TRBJ1-5; the D is unclear. V was pared by 3 bases and J by 0 bases, with 9 bases between. CDR3 length: 15 residues. Germline CDR1 and CDR2: LNHDA and SQIVND (reference sequence).

The V call is TRBV7-9, the J call TRBJ2-7; 11 bases are a match to TRBD2. Germline assignment: CDR1 SEHNR and CDR2 FQNEAQ (reference sequence). The CDR3 is 17 residues long. V gave up 5 bases and J gave up 5 bases; unmatched junction bases: 14. As DNA, the CDR3 is TGTGCCAGCAGCCTAGGAGTAGCGGGAGGGCGTGTCGACGAGCAGTACTTC. Translating gives CASSLGVAGGRVDEQYF. Looking up the rest from reference TRBV7-9 and TRBJ2-7 gives the full variable domain: DTGVSQNPRHKITKRGQNVTFRCDPISEHNRLYWYRQTLGQGPEFLTYFQNEAQLEKSRLLSDRFSAERPKGSFSTLEIQRTEQGDSAMYLCASSLGVAGGRVDEQYFGPGTRLTVT.

The chain joins TRBV27 to TRBJ1-1; weak D call: TRBD1 (5 bases). Per the germline V gene, CDR1 is MNHEY and CDR2 is SMNVEV (reference sequence). The CDR3 length is 12 residues. Trimming left V 6 bases short and J 0 bases short, with 5 bases between. In DNA, the CDR3 is TGTGCCAGCAGGACAGTGAACACTGAAGCTTTCTTT. Its translation is CASRTVNTEAFF.

V is TRBV4-3 and J is TRBJ1-2, with a tentative D call TRBD1 (5 bases). Trimming removed 0 bases at V and 3 bases at J, with 8 bases between. Per germline, CDR1 LGHNA and CDR2 YSLEER. The CDR3 extends over 14 amino acids. CDR3 DNA: TGCGCCAGCAGCCAAGAGGGGCGTGACTATGGCTACACCTTC. Encoded protein: CASSQEGRDYGYTF.

V usage is TRBV7-2 and J usage is TRBJ1-5; D call uncertain. Trimming pared 6 bases from V and 0 bases from J, leaving 12 bases between. Germline V gene data show CDR1 as SGHTA and CDR2 as FQGNSA. The CDR3 is made up of 15 amino acids. CDR3 DNA: TGTGCCAGCAGGCTCGCGGGCTATAGCAATCAGCCCCAGCATTTT. It codes for CASRLAGYSNQPQHF.

The rearrangement joins TRBV27 to TRBJ2-3, with 10 bases identical to TRBD2. V was pared by 2 bases and J by 8 bases, with 10 bases of the junction left unmatched. Germline lookup yields CDR1 MNHEY and CDR2 SMNVEV (reference sequence). There are 16 residues in the CDR3. CDR3 residues: CASSLRASGGMGTQYF. CDR3 nucleotides: TGTGCCAGCAGTTTAAGGGCTAGCGGGGGAATGGGTACGCAGTATTTT.

This chain uses TRBV2 with TRBJ2-1; 9 nucleotides line up with TRBD1. The CDR3 length is 16 residues. Germline CDR1 and CDR2: SNHLY and FYNNEI. V dropped 5 bases and J dropped 2; count of bases not matched to a gene: 7. In DNA form, the CDR3 reads TGTGCCAGCAGTAATGCGGGACAGGGCACCTACAATGAGCAGTTCTTC. As protein: CASSNAGQGTYNEQFF.

This chain links TRBV19 with TRBJ2-7, with D possibly being TRBD1 (6 bases). This CDR3 contains 14 residues. With 5 bases removed from V and 2 bases from J, the gap between germline ends came to 13 bases. Germline V CDR1 and CDR2: LNHDA, SQIVND (reference sequence). The CDR3 reads CASSVTGSTYEQYF. Written as DNA, the CDR3 is TGTGCCAGTAGTGTTACAGGGAGTACCTACGAGCAGTACTTC.

This clone was detected only a few times. V is TRBV5-4 and J is TRBJ2-5; D is possibly TRBD1 (5 bases). This CDR3 spans 13 amino acids. Germline V CDR1 and CDR2: SGHNT, YYREEE (reference sequence). Trimming cost V 2 bases and J 4 bases, with 9 bases left between them. CDR3 nucleotides: TGTGCCAGCAGCTTACAGGCTTTAGAGACCCAGTACTTC. It yields the protein CASSLQALETQYF.

This clone appeared a few times. The chain is built from TRBV7-6 and TRBJ1-4; no reliable D call. Germline CDR1 SGHVS, CDR2 FNYEAQ. Trimming took 2 bases from V and 7 from J, leaving 11 bases between them. The length of the CDR3 is 14 residues. CDR3 sequence: CASSLTAEGEKLFF. In nucleotides, the CDR3 is TGTGCCAGCAGCTTAACCGCCGAGGGTGAAAAACTGTTTTTT.

Regarding this clone: An end of the junction does not agree with germline; a read error may underlie this. The chain uses TRBV7-7 and TRBJ2-1; the D is unclear. Germline values: CDR1 SSHAT, CDR2 FNYEAQ (reference sequence). CDR3 length: 16 amino acids. The DNA of the CDR3 is TGTGCTAGCAGCTTAGGTGCCCATAGCTCCTACAATGAGCAGTTCTTC. It yields the protein CASSLGAHSSYNEQFF.

This clone appeared a few times. This chain connects TRBV27 to TRBJ2-2; 15 bases fit TRBD2. Germline CDR1 reads MNHEY; CDR2 reads SMNVEV (reference sequence). Germline trimming cut 6 bases from V and 1 base from J; bases unmatched to any gene: 12. This CDR3 contains 20 residues. The CDR3 reads CASSFIPGLAGGRNTGELFF. CDR3 nucleotide sequence: TGTGCCAGCAGCTTTATTCCGGGACTAGCGGGGGGTCGGAACACCGGGGAGCTGTTTTTT.

This clone has just one count. This chain uses TRBV4-1 with TRBJ2-2; D not certain. CDR1 is MGHRA and CDR2 is YSYEKL in the germline V gene. The V gene lost 0 bases and the J gene lost 0 bases, with 8 bases spanning the gap. This CDR3 is 16 amino acids long. The CDR3 loop reads CASSQEGRSNTGELFF. The CDR3, as DNA: TGCGCCAGCAGCCAAGAGGGCAGGTCGAACACCGGGGAGCTGTTTTTT.